The 8 T cell receptor beta chains below all came from one sample that was sequenced in a study of CD8 T cells in ankylosing spondylitis. TCRdb recomputed calls from the 5' RACE reads with MiXCR, one row per CDR3 protein. The table has 200,000 to 300,000 distinct CDR3 sequences, around 7.8% seen once. The sample consisted of blood, either unsorted or a sorted T cell fraction (not recorded which). The receptors shown here come from a male donor with ankylosing spondylitis or in good health (not recorded which).

This clonotype has only a few counts. V gene TRBV20-1 combines with J gene TRBJ1-2; D is possibly TRBD1 (6 bases). The germline V and J ends were trimmed by 3 bases and 8 bases, with 13 bases remaining between them. Per the germline V gene, CDR1 is DFQATT and CDR2 is SNEGSKA (reference sequence). CDR3 length: 12 amino acids. The CDR3 DNA is TGCAGTGCTAGTGCTCAGGGGAAGGGCTACACCTTC. Its protein product is CSASAQGKGYTF.

V is TRBV18 and J is TRBJ2-1; TRBD2 matches at 11 bases. The V and J ends lost 0 bases and 7 bases, in that order; junction bases with no gene match: 8. There are 17 residues in the CDR3. Germline V gene sequence: CDR1 KGHSH, CDR2 LQKENI. The CDR3 spells CASSPPSRGLAVNEQFF. The CDR3 coding sequence is TGTGCCAGCTCACCACCTTCTCGGGGACTAGCGGTTAATGAGCAGTTCTTC. Full variable domain (outside the CDR3, taken from reference TRBV18 and TRBJ2-1): NAGVMQNPRHLVRRRGQEARLRCSPMKGHSHVYWYRQLPEEGLKFMVYLQKENIIDESGMPKERFSAEFPKEGPSILRIQQVVRGDSAAYFCASSPPSRGLAVNEQFFGPGTRLTVL.

This clonotype was seen repeatedly, ten times or more. J is TRBJ2-1 and V is TRBV29-1; 8 nucleotides line up with TRBD2. This CDR3 has 16 residues. The ends lost 2 bases at V and 0 bases at J; junction bases unmatched: 6. The germline V gene has CDR1 SQVTM and CDR2 ANQGSEA. The chain's CDR3 is CSVERSGGLSYNEQFF. CDR3 coding DNA: TGCAGCGTTGAACGGAGCGGGGGTCTCTCCTACAATGAGCAGTTCTTC.

This clonotype was detected only a few times. This chain connects TRBV7-2 to TRBJ2-2; 15 positions agree with TRBD2. Germline CDR1 is SGHTA and CDR2 is FQGNSA. The trim removed 0 bases at V and 5 bases at J, leaving 1 base unmatched. The CDR3 consists of 17 residues. As DNA, the CDR3 is TGTGCCAGCAGCTTAGCTGGACTAGCGGGGGGGACCGGGGAGCTGTTTTTT. Its translation is CASSLAGLAGGTGELFF.

This clonotype was seen repeatedly, ten times or more. In DNA, the CDR3 is TGCAGTGCTAGGTCCAGCTACGAGCAGTACTTC. Its translation is CSARSSYEQYF. The rearrangement uses TRBV20-1 and TRBJ2-7; D not certain. CDR3 length: 11 residues. The V gene lost 3 bases and the J gene lost 3 bases, with 6 bases spanning the gap. Germline lookup yields CDR1 DFQATT and CDR2 SNEGSKA (reference sequence).

This clonotype was counted ten times or more. The rearrangement links TRBV20-1 to TRBJ1-6; D unresolved. Trimming cost V 6 bases and J 9 bases, with 12 bases left between them. CDR3 length: 12 amino acids. Germline V gene data show CDR1 as DFQATT and CDR2 as SNEGSKA (reference sequence). CDR3 nucleotide sequence: TGCAGTGCGACCCGGGATTCTTCACCCCTCCACTTT. Encoded protein: CSATRDSSPLHF.

This clonotype was found many times. The J gene is TRBJ2-5, the V gene TRBV12-3 or TRBV12-4; a possible D gene is TRBD1 (5 bases). V was trimmed by 3 bases and J by 4 bases, leaving 9 bases between them. The CDR3 covers 13 residues. This CDR3 is CASSFRRAETQYF. The CDR3 region has the DNA TGTGCCAGCAGTTTCCGCAGGGCAGAGACCCAGTACTTC.

The rearrangement uses TRBV7-9 and TRBJ2-2, with a tentative D call TRBD2 (6 bases). The CDR3 contains 17 residues. The germline V and J ends were trimmed by 4 bases and 4 bases, with 19 bases remaining between them. Germline loops: CDR1 SEHNR, CDR2 FQNEAQ (reference sequence). The DNA of the CDR3 is TGTGCCAGCAGCTCCACCCGGGGGATAGCCGGCACCGGGGAGCTGTTTTTT. It encodes CASSSTRGIAGTGELFF.